This T cell receptor (beta chain) was captured in a study of immune cell composition in non-small cell lung cancer. Study-wide results and limits: Dominant in vivo tumour-associated clones were not shown to share tumour-reactive sequences.

The normal lung sample lay at least 3 cm, and maximally far, from the tumour. Germline V CDR1 and CDR2: KGHSH, LQKENI. The CDR3 length is 13 residues. Trimming shortened V by 1 base and J by 3 bases, and 7 bases separated the two germline ends. On this clone itself: Its antigen is unknown.

The method was immunoSEQ multiplex PCR; TCRdb's version includes in-frame clones alone and lacks a portion of them. The sample has around 9,300 clones, about 72% seen once. The TCR sequence derives from a human donor with non-small cell lung cancer. Sequencing was carried out using non-adjacent lung tissue. V usage is TRBV18 and J usage is TRBJ2-7; no firm D call. The DNA for the CDR3 is TGTGCCAGCTCACCACGAGGTCTCTACGAGCAGTACTTC. Amino acid sequence: CASSPRGLYEQYF.